This T cell receptor (beta chain) was obtained from a study of blood T cell repertoires in COVID-19. Repertoires were generated with immunoSEQ multiplex PCR, while TCRdb's copy carries only in-frame clones and drops some. The sample yields around 260,000 clones, about nine tenths seen once. In Cohort 3, a recovered donor had either two negative PCRs, clearance, or symptom resolution. The sample consisted of PBMCs or T cells enriched from blood (not recorded which). The TCR originated in a woman aged 25 to 45 who had recovered from COVID-19.

CDR3 sequence reads: CASSATTGFIAKNIQYF. In DNA, the CDR3 is TGTGCCAGCAGCGCTACAACAGGGTTTATAGCCAAAAACATTCAGTACTTC. The chain couples TRBV5-8 to TRBJ2-4; perhaps TRBD1 as D (6 bases). Germline CDR1 is SGHTS and CDR2 is YDEGEE. CDR3 length equals 17 residues. V gave up 4 bases and J gave up 0 bases, with 17 bases separating them.